Presented here are 26 T cell receptor beta chains from one specimen sequenced in a study of T cell responses to AZD1222 COVID-19 vaccine. Profiled with immunoSEQ multiplex PCR; TCRdb holds only in-frame clones, not every one. This sample has 100,000 to 120,000 clones, with about 87% found just once. The specimen was peripheral blood, collected on day 0 of AZD1222 vaccination. Receptor source: an adult in good health.

The DNA for the CDR3 is TGCGCCAGCAGGGCCGGGACAGGGATTAATGAAAAACTGTTTTTT. Its protein product is CASRAGTGINEKLFF. This chain connects TRBV5-1 to TRBJ1-4; 9 bases fit TRBD1. V shed 5 bases and J 4 bases; nucleotides not matched to a gene: 6. CDR1 is SGHRS, CDR2 YFSETQ, per germline. The CDR3 has 15 residues.

The rearrangement uses TRBV30 and TRBJ1-3; D unresolved. V was pared by 0 bases and J by 1 base, with 10 bases between. The CDR3 extends over 15 amino acids. Germline CDR1 GTSNPN, CDR2 SVGIG (reference sequence). The DNA for the CDR3 is TGTGCCTGGAGTGTACAGTGGGGTTCTGGAAACACCATATATTTT. It encodes CAWSVQWGSGNTIYF.

The chain is built from TRBV7-9 and TRBJ2-2; D unresolved. CDR3 length: 11 amino acids. With 5 bases removed from V and 9 bases from J, the gap between germline ends came to 7 bases. Germline lookup yields CDR1 SEHNR and CDR2 FQNEAQ (reference sequence). The DNA of the CDR3 is TGTGCCAGCAGCCCCTCGCGGGAGCTGTTTTTT. Translating it yields CASSPSRELFF.

This chain links TRBV5-1 with TRBJ1-2; a weak D match, TRBD1 (6 bases). Deletions cut 0 bases from V and 1 base from J, with 7 bases between. CDR1 SGHRS and CDR2 YFSETQ come from the germline V gene. There are 14 residues in the CDR3. The CDR3 bases are TGCGCCAGCAGCTTGGCGGACAGTAACTATGGCTACACCTTC. Translated: CASSLADSNYGYTF. Filled out from reference TRBV5-1 and TRBJ1-2, the complete variable domain reads KAGVTQTPRYLIKTRGQQVTLSCSPISGHRSVSWYQQTPGQGLQFLFEYFSETQRNKGNFPGRFSGRQFSNSRSEMNVSTLELGDSALYLCASSLADSNYGYTFGSGTRLTVV.

V and J are TRBV10-1 and TRBJ1-1; D gene uncertain. CDR1 and CDR2 (germline): WNHNN, SYGVQD (reference sequence). CDR3 length equals 16 residues. V lost 2 bases and J lost 0, with 13 bases in between. This chain's CDR3 is CASSEHGSALNTEAFF. The CDR3 nucleotides are TGCGCCAGCAGTGAGCATGGGTCAGCACTGAACACTGAAGCTTTCTTT.

The rearrangement links TRBV20-1 to TRBJ1-2, with a possible D match to TRBD1 (5 bases). CDR1 and CDR2 from the germline V gene are DFQATT and SNEGSKA (reference sequence). Trimming removed 5 bases at V and 7 bases at J, with 8 bases between. CDR3 length equals 10 residues. CDR3 region: CSAGDGGYTF. As DNA, the CDR3 is TGCAGTGCTGGGGACGGTGGCTACACCTTC.

The J gene is TRBJ1-5, the V gene TRBV7-8; D is undetermined. Germline V gene data show CDR1 as SGHVS and CDR2 as FQNEAQ. V gave up 7 bases and J gave up 0 bases, with 13 bases separating them. CDR3 length equals 15 residues. The CDR3, as DNA: TGTGCCAGCACCCCCTCCGGTTATAGCAATCAGCCCCAGCATTTT. Its translation is CASTPSGYSNQPQHF.

The chain joins TRBV3-1 (or the pseudogene TRBV3-2) to TRBJ2-1, with D uncertain. The CDR3 is 12 amino acids. V shed 4 bases and J shed 4 bases, with 5 bases lying between them. Germline lookup yields CDR1 LGHDT and CDR2 YNNKEL (reference sequence). CDR3 region: CASSLGYNEQFF. The CDR3 coding sequence is TGTGCCAGCAGCCTGGGGTACAATGAGCAGTTCTTC.

This chain uses TRBV5-4 with TRBJ2-1; 9 nucleotides line up with TRBD2. Trimming cost V 3 bases and J 9 bases; bases outside gene matches: 13. This CDR3 is built from 16 residues. The germline V gene encodes CDR1 SGHNT and CDR2 YYREEE (reference sequence). The CDR3 loop is CASSWVWRGGFGEQFF. Here the CDR3 DNA reads TGTGCCAGCAGCTGGGTGTGGCGGGGGGGCTTCGGTGAGCAGTTCTTC.

The count of this clone is one. The CDR3 nucleotides read TGTGCCAGCAGTGTTAGCGGGAGGGATACGCAGTATTTT. The encoded protein is CASSVSGRDTQYF. The chain links TRBV12-3 or TRBV12-4 to TRBJ2-3; TRBD2 matches 10 bases. This CDR3 comprises 13 residues. Trimming at V came to 5 bases and at J to 6 bases, leaving 2 bases not matched to a gene.

This clone was observed once. The genes are TRBV6-6 and TRBJ2-7, with 7 bases that match TRBD1. The CDR3 has 13 amino acids. Germline CDR1 is MNHNY and CDR2 is SVGAGI (reference sequence). V lost 6 bases and J lost 2; bases outside the gene matches: 4. The CDR3 region has the DNA TGTGCCAGCAGGCCTGGACAGGCCTACGAGCAGTACTTC. Protein: CASRPGQAYEQYF.

The chain combines TRBV2 with TRBJ1-5; no definite D call. V was pared by 5 bases and J by 4 bases, with 9 bases between. This CDR3 spans 13 amino acids. The germline V gene encodes CDR1 SNHLY and CDR2 FYNNEI. The CDR3: CASSLNRNQPQHF. CDR3 DNA sequence: TGTGCCAGCAGTCTTAATCGAAATCAGCCCCAGCATTTT.

This sequence joins TRBV10-3 and TRBJ1-6; no reliable D call. Trimming shortened V by 4 bases and J by 8 bases, and 6 bases separated the two germline ends. The CDR3 is made up of 12 amino acids. CDR1 is ENHRY and CDR2 is SYGVKD in the germline V gene. CDR3 nucleotide sequence: TGTGCCATCAGTGGGATGGATTCACCCCTCCACTTT. Protein sequence: CAISGMDSPLHF.

The rearrangement links TRBV19 to TRBJ2-7; 9 bases match TRBD2. CDR3 size: 15 residues. The trim removed 5 bases at V and 3 bases at J, leaving 8 bases unmatched. Germline assignment: CDR1 LNHDA and CDR2 SQIVND (reference sequence). CDR3 DNA sequence: TGTGCCAGTAGTCCCAGTAGCGGGAGTCGCTACGAGCAGTACTTC. It yields the protein CASSPSSGSRYEQYF.

The rearrangement uses TRBV19 and TRBJ1-5; D unclear. Per the germline V gene, CDR1 is LNHDA and CDR2 is SQIVND (reference sequence). The CDR3 has 12 residues. The germline V and J ends were trimmed by 1 base and 9 bases, with 7 bases remaining between them. CDR3 nucleotide sequence: TGTGCCAGTAGTATAGGGGTGGGGCCCCAGCATTTT. Encoded protein: CASSIGVGPQHF. The entire variable domain, with the rest obtained from reference TRBV19 and TRBJ1-5, is as follows: DGGITQSPKYLFRKEGQNVTLSCEQNLNHDAMYWYRQDPGQGLRLIYYSQIVNDFQKGDIAEGYSVSREKKESFPLTVTSAQKNPTAFYLCASSIGVGPQHFGDGTRLSIL.

V and J are TRBV30 and TRBJ1-2, with TRBD1 as a possible D gene (6 bases). Germline lookup yields CDR1 GTSNPN and CDR2 SVGIG (reference sequence). The CDR3 is made up of 20 amino acids. Deletions cut 2 bases from V and 2 bases from J, with 30 bases between. The CDR3 DNA reads as TGTGCCTGGAGTCCCGATGCCAAAACAGGGAAAAGGATGCTCAACTATGGCTACACCTTC. This codes for CAWSPDAKTGKRMLNYGYTF.

The chain is built from TRBV19 and TRBJ1-6; 8 bases are shared with TRBD1. Germline assignment: CDR1 LNHDA and CDR2 SQIVND (reference sequence). CDR3 size: 14 residues. With 5 bases clipped from V and 8 bases from J, the junction kept 5 bases outside the gene matches. The CDR3 protein is CASSDQGADSPLHF. Here the CDR3 DNA reads TGTGCCAGTAGTGATCAGGGGGCGGATTCACCCCTCCACTTT.

The chain links TRBV9 to TRBJ2-5; D might be TRBD2 (8 bases). This CDR3 is 16 amino acids long. CDR1 and CDR2 (germline): SGDLS, YYNGEE. V dropped 4 bases and J dropped 2 bases, with 18 bases sitting between them. The CDR3 nucleotides are TGTGCCAGCAGCACAGGGGCGGGGGGATTGCAAGAGACCCAGTACTTC. It encodes CASSTGAGGLQETQYF.

V and J are TRBV13 and TRBJ1-1; the match to TRBD1 covers 9 bases. V was pared by 4 bases and J by 1 base, with 4 bases of the junction left unmatched. This CDR3 spans 15 amino acids. Germline V gives CDR1 PRHDT, CDR2 FYEKMQ (reference sequence). This chain's CDR3 is CASSWWGQGNTEAFF. The CDR3 region has the DNA TGTGCCAGCAGCTGGTGGGGACAGGGGAACACTGAAGCTTTCTTT.

The count of this clone is one. This chain links TRBV5-1 with TRBJ2-3; D not certain. This CDR3 spans 13 amino acids. CDR1 and CDR2 from the germline V gene are SGHRS and YFSETQ. Trimming took off 6 bases at V and 2 bases at J, with 10 bases between the two ends. The CDR3 DNA follows: TGCGCCAGCACTTTTAAGTTCACAGATACGCAGTATTTT. Protein: CASTFKFTDTQYF.

V gene TRBV20-1 combines with J gene TRBJ2-7; D might be TRBD1 (5 bases). In germline, CDR1 is DFQATT, CDR2 SNEGSKA (reference sequence). The germline V and J ends were trimmed by 3 bases and 7 bases, with 10 bases remaining between them. The CDR3 length is 11 residues. CDR3 bases: TGCAGTGCTAGGCAACAGGTGGAGCAGTACTTC. The encoded protein is CSARQQVEQYF.

V usage is TRBV27 and J usage is TRBJ1-2; D uncertain. The CDR3 length is 14 residues. Looked up from germline, CDR1 is MNHEY and CDR2 is SMNVEV (reference sequence). Trimming took off 3 bases at V and 4 bases at J, with 12 bases between the two ends. The CDR3 protein is CASSLKSPSYGYTF. The CDR3 nucleotides are TGTGCCAGCAGTTTGAAAAGCCCGAGCTATGGCTACACCTTC.

Remarks on this clone: One junction end does not reproduce the germline sequence, and a read error may be involved. The chain is built from TRBV5-4 and TRBJ1-3; the D is unclear. The CDR3 runs 15 residues. Germline CDR1 reads SGHNT; CDR2 reads YYREEE (reference sequence). The CDR3: CASSSDRSSGDTIYF. CDR3 coding DNA: TGTGCCAGCAGCTCGGACCGCAGCTCTGGAGACACCATATATTTT.

The chain combines TRBV7-9 with TRBJ2-3, with 7 bases identical to TRBD2. Germline V lookup: CDR1 SEHNR, CDR2 FQNEAQ (reference sequence). V gave up 7 bases and J gave up 7 bases; unmatched junction bases: 11. The CDR3 runs 14 residues. CDR3: CASTRDYPENTQYF. As DNA, the CDR3 is TGTGCCAGCACCCGGGACTACCCGGAGAATACGCAGTATTTT.

This chain links TRBV6-1 with TRBJ2-5; the D is unclear. The V and J ends lost 0 bases and 5 bases respectively, with 4 bases between them. The germline CDR1 and CDR2 sequences are MNHNS and SASEGT. This CDR3 has 12 amino acids. This CDR3 reads CASSEALETQYF. CDR3 bases: TGTGCCAGCAGTGAAGCCTTGGAGACCCAGTACTTC.

Remarks on this clone: The identical CDR3 is also encoded by other nucleotide sequences in the sample. The V and J genes are TRBV11-2 and TRBJ1-5; D gene unclear. Trimming took off 0 bases at V and 6 bases at J, with 6 bases between the two ends. The CDR3 length is 13 residues. Germline V gives CDR1 SGHAT, CDR2 FQNNGV. DNA for the CDR3: TGTGCCAGCAGCTTAGATCGGGGTCAGCCCCAGCATTTT. The encoded protein is CASSLDRGQPQHF.